Detailed here is one T cell receptor (beta chain). The antigen it recognizes is unknown. Base qualities are not provided; no much larger clone lies one nucleotide away. In total, just over 650 healthy bone marrow donors made up the cohort. At the time of sampling, every cohort member was nominally healthy, though immune exposures that went unrecorded were likely present. The donor was CMV seronegative and belonged to the group of several hundred seronegative cohort members. A peripheral blood sample was provided by each donor, and peripheral blood mononuclear cells were used for TCR beta sequencing. Genomic DNA extraction from the blood cell samples was performed with the Qiagen DNeasy Blood Extraction Kit. The method was the immunoSEQ multiplex PCR assay. For the multiplex PCR, a mixture combining 60 forward primers for TCR Vbeta segments and 13 reverse primers for TCR Jbeta segments was used. The CDR3 region of rearranged TCR beta genes was amplified from genomic DNA by a multiplex PCR assay. The Illumina HiSeq System was used to sequence the amplified TCR beta libraries as 87-base-pair reads. On the study's bioinformatics: In a later analysis, tens of millions of unique TCR beta chains were counted across the roughly 610 repertoires, and roughly 11 million of these chains were shared by at least two donors. Raw reads were error-corrected and collapsed into unique sequences with a nearest-neighbor algorithm that merged closely related sequences to remove PCR and sequencing errors. V, D and J gene segments were assigned by aligning CDR3 sequences to IMGT reference sequences. For a sequence to be retained, a match of at least six nucleotides to both a V gene segment and a J gene segment was required. Rearrangements were called productive when the CDR3 lacked stop codons and stayed in frame with V and J; all others were non-productive. Following IMGT convention, CDR3 was defined as the stretch from the second conserved V-encoded cysteine up to the conserved J-encoded phenylalanine. The earlier analysis of about 590 of the donors excluded sequences that lacked an unambiguous match to a single V gene segment. An earlier analysis of under 750 of the donors called V segments functional above 56.7% productive rearrangements and segregating when the between-donor standard deviation exceeded 5%. To diagnose cytomegalovirus status from the catalog of TCR beta chain sequences, a statistical classification framework was built. V and J gene assignment, in a later analysis, came from comparing TCR nucleotide sequences with IMGT/GENE-DB human TR gene sequences. In a later analysis, CDR3 sequences and most-parsimonious VDJ recombination scenarios were assigned using the TCRdist pipeline. A later analysis defined each TCR beta chain by its CDR3 amino acid sequence plus V-gene family, and excluded reads lacking a unique V-gene family. In a later analysis, 550 to 650 highly shared, low-generation-probability nucleotide sequences were removed to address suspected cross-contamination and a sequencing artifact. In a later analysis, a clonal expansion index was calculated for each public chain from normalized within-repertoire ranks of inferred template counts. In a later analysis, generation probabilities were computed with a VDJ recombination model fitted to out-of-frame rearrangements, and the resulting probabilities were checked against IGoR. In a later analysis, hypergeometric tests were used to score TCR-TCR, TCR-HLA and TCR-CMV co-occurrence, with a repertoire-size bias correction applied to TCR pairs. False discovery rates were estimated in a later analysis by permuting HLA or CMV assignments 20 times. A later analysis grouped co-occurring TCRs with DBSCAN, adding TCRdist sequence similarity when clustering within HLA-allele-positive subsets. Repertoires with fewer than 30,000 or more than 120,000 public chains, plus five repertoires with anomalous nucleotide sharing, were excluded from co-occurrence clustering. Here the immuneACCESS table is served through TCRdb, limited to in-frame sequences with V and J called. Missing clones are a known gap in these copies; in checked studies unresolved V genes cover under half, and the rest lacks a known reason. V, J and clone size were drawn from that table, and D and trimming were deduced from the DNA. A total of 100,000 to 150,000 clones appear in this sample, 83% of them only once. The ten largest make up around 1.2% of the sample.

The sample comes from a study of cytomegalovirus exposure and HLA in healthy donors (TCRdb year 2017). With respect to the entire study: According to an earlier analysis of 450 to 650 of the donors, 150 million to 200 million T cells yielded some 110 million unique TCR beta sequences and less than 300 Gb of sequence data. About 280 gigabases of sequencing data and around 80 million unique TCR sequences made up an early release that covered approximately 620 HLA-typed donors. The genetic ancestry cluster associated with self-reported Caucasian donors included roughly four fifths of the approximately 400 genotyped donors. The study aimed to test whether signatures of past pathogen exposure could be identified by cataloging public T cell receptors. Using immunosequencing, the study profiled T cell repertoires from 500 to 800 subjects and related those repertoires to cytomegalovirus serostatus. A separate validation cohort of over a hundred different subjects was used in addition to the approximately 610-subject first cohort. High-throughput TCR immunosequencing, statistical association of individual TCRs with disease status, and machine learning were combined to predict cytomegalovirus infection status. A later analysis re-analyzed previously published TCR beta repertoires from 660 or so donors and added high-resolution HLA genotyping to study TCR occurrence patterns. Rather than using new phenotypic data, the later analysis identified candidate immune exposures from TCR beta sequences and from how often those sequences occurred across donors. An earlier analysis of fewer than 700 of the donors applied high-throughput TCR beta sequencing to assess whether each TCR beta V gene segment acted as functional or pseudogenic. Alongside the repertoire data, information on donor age, sex, ethnicity and CMV serostatus was compiled. Genome-wide SNP genotypes for about 55% of the 666 donors were used in a later genetic analysis, which treated that subset as a discovery cohort. Every repertoire in the discovery cohort had been generated on one and the same sequencing platform. Both class I and class II loci were covered by HLA typing, at four-digit resolution. The number of typed donors differed by locus: about 620-640 for A, B, C, DRB1 and DQB1; 500 to 550 for DQA1; 606 for DPA1; and around 450 for DPB1. Because of strong linkage in the cohort, a few DR-DQ haplotypes were treated as single units for association and clustering. On average, about 200,000 unique TCR beta nucleotide sequences were sequenced per donor among about 400 genotyped donors of the cohort, with about 19% of those sequences being non-productive. Points the paper makes about the study in general: HLA typing was unavailable for some donors at each locus, so association tests used only the typed subset. In a later analysis, some 17,000 TCR beta sequences were associated with specific HLA alleles at a false discovery rate of 0.05. Three of the identified cytomegalovirus-associated TCR beta chains were confirmed in vitro to be specific for cytomegalovirus antigens. A cluster of highly shared sequence variants was judged likely to be a technical artifact of the sequencing pipeline. The study listed 170 or so TCR beta chains as associated with cytomegalovirus. In a later genetic analysis, fewer N-insertions in productive TCRs were reported among donors in an Asian-associated ancestry cluster than the roughly 700-donor mean. The authors suggested that the approach could potentially be extended to other disease states and immunological phenotypes. Assigning TCR associations to individual alleles was difficult when HLA alleles, especially DR and DQ, strongly co-occurred. A further reported finding was that TCR beta sequences accurately predicted the HLA-A and HLA-B alleles for most subjects in the first cohort. The presence/absence analyses assumed that sequencing depth was roughly uniform across donors, and that assumption may not be true. This cohort had only TCR beta chains sequenced, and the lack of alpha or paired-chain data limited which features could be detected. Seventeen rarely observed V segments, including chromosome 9 orphons, were excluded from the earlier analysis of several hundred of the donors because counts were too low. According to a later analysis, most CMV-associated TCR beta chains appeared to be HLA-restricted, and the HLA associations seemed to be driven largely by CMV exposure. A later analysis found that HLA-associated TCR beta chains were more clonally expanded and had lower generation probabilities than equally common non-associated chains. According to a later analysis, parvovirus B19, influenza, CMV and Epstein-Barr virus appeared linked to several top co-occurrence clusters. According to a later analysis, TCR association rates differed among HLA loci, with DRB1 alleles showing the most associated TCRs and HLA-C alleles showing the fewest. Most TCR sequences were observed very rarely across donors, whereas some public TCRs were present in many individuals. An association between a missense DCLRE1C variant and V-gene and J-gene trimming of TCR beta chains was found in a later genetic analysis and replicated in an independent cohort. In an earlier analysis of some 540 of the donors, most TCR beta V segments appeared in productive rearrangements about 87% or about 30% of the time, broadly matching IMGT annotations. The 87-base-pair reads could not distinguish some IMGT-functional V segments, including TRBV6-2 and TRBV6-3, so those segments were excluded. The classifier was reported to diagnose cytomegalovirus status with high specificity and sensitivity in both the original and validation cohorts. Linkage disequilibrium might explain the correlated functional status among segregating V segments, but an unknown experimental factor could not be excluded. The only immune exposure information available for the cohort was CMV serostatus.

From the cysteine through the phenylalanine, the CDR3 covers 16 amino acids. Only the CDR3 region is kept as DNA, spanning 48 bases read in frame from base 1. CDR1 and CDR2, per the germline V gene, are SGDLS and YYNGEE. V is shortened by 0 bases, J by 1 base, and the region joining them spans 11 bases. This TCR was recovered from a girl aged 2 to 10 in good health and CMV-seronegative. Material: PBMCs. Recombination linked TRBV9 to TRBJ2-1, and TRBD2 may be the D gene, going by 6 matching bases. The DNA sequence follows: TGTGCCAGCAGCGTAGACCGGGAGCATTCCTACAATGAGCAGTTCTTC. The resulting protein is CASSVDREHSYNEQFF. The reference TRBV9 and TRBJ2-1 proteins fill in what lies around the CDR3, so the full variable domain reads DSGVTQTPKHLITATGQRVTLRCSPRSGDLSVYWYQQSLDQGLQFLIQYYNGEERAKGNILERFSAQQFPDLHSELNLSSLELGDSALYFCASSVDREHSYNEQFFGPGTRLTVL.